This TCR beta chain stems from a study of T-cell reconstitution after alpha-beta-depleted transplantation in children. This clonotype was observed a few times. The authors prepared the TCRbeta library with unique molecular identifiers. TCRdb re-called the PCR reads through MiXCR, storing one row per CDR3 protein. The sample holds about 16,000 distinct CDR3 sequences, roughly 7.1% seen once. Germline CDR1 MGHRA, CDR2 YSYEKL. The CDR3 covers 12 residues. Trimming took 4 bases from V and 5 from J, leaving 8 bases between them. The receptor comes from a boy younger than two who had a stem cell transplant for Wiskott-Aldrich syndrome, so the T cells may come from the graft donor. The rearrangement uses TRBV4-1 and TRBJ1-2; no clear D gene. Sequences were derived from PBMCs, mostly from graft donor cells, sampled 60 days after TCRalphabeta/CD19-depleted stem cell transplant. Here the CDR3 DNA reads TGCGCCAGCAGCCCGGGAAAATATGGCTACACCTTC. This sequence encodes CASSPGKYGYTF.